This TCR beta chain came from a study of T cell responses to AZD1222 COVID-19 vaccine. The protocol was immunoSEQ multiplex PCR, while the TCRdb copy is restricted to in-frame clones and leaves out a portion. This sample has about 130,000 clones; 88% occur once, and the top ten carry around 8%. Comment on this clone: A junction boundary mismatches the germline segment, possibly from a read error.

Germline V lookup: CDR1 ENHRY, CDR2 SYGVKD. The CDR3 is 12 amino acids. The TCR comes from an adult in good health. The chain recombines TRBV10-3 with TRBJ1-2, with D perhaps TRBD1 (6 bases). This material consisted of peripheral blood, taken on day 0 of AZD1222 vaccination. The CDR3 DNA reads TGTGCCATCACTGAGGACAGTTATGGCTACACCTTC. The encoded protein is CAITEDSYGYTF.